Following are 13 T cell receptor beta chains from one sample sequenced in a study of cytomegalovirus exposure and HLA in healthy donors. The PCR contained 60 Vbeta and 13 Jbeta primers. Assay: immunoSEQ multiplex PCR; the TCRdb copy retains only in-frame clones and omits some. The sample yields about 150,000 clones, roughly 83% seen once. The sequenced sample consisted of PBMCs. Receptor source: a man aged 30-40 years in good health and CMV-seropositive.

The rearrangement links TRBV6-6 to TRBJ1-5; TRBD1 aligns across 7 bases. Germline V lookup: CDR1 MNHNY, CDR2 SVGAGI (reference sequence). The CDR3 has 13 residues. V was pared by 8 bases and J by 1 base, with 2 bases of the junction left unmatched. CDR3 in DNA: TGTGCCAGCCAGGGACAGAGCAATCAGCCCCAGCATTTT. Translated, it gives CASQGQSNQPQHF.

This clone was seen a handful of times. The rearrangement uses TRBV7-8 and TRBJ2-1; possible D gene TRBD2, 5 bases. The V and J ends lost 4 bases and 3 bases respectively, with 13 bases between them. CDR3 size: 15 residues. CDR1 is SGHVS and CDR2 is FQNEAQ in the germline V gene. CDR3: CASSYRSRDYNEQFF. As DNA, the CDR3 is TGTGCCAGCAGCTATCGGAGCCGGGACTACAATGAGCAGTTCTTC.

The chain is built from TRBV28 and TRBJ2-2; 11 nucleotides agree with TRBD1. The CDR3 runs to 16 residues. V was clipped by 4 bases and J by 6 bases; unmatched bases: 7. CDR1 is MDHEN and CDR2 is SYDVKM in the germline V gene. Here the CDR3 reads CASSSPGQGGAGELFF. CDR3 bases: TGTGCCAGCAGTTCCCCGGGACAGGGGGGGGCCGGGGAGCTGTTTTTT.

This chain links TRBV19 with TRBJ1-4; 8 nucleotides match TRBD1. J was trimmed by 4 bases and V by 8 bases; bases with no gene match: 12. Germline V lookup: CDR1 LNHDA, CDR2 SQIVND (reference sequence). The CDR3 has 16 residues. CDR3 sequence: CASRQGLPLVNEKLFF. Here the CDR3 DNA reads TGTGCCAGTCGACAGGGGTTGCCCTTGGTTAATGAAAAACTGTTTTTT.

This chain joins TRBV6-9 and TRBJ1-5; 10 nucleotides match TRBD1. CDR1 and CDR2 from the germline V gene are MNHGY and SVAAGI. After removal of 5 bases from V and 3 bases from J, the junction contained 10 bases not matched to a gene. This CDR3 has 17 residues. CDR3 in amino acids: CASSIPGQGRHNQPQHF. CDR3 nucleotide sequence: TGTGCCAGCAGTATTCCGGGACAGGGGCGACACAATCAGCCCCAGCATTTT.

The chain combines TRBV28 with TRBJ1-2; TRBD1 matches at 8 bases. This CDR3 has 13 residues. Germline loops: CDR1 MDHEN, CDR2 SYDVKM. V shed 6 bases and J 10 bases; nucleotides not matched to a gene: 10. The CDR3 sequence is CASSSGQGDVYTF. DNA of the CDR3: TGTGCCAGCAGCTCCGGACAGGGTGATGTCTACACCTTC.

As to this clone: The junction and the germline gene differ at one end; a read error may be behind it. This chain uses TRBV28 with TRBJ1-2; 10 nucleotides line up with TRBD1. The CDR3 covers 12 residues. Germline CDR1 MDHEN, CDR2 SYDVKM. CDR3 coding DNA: TGTGCCAGCAGTCAAAGACAGGGGGCTAGAGCCTTC. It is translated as CASSQRQGARAF.

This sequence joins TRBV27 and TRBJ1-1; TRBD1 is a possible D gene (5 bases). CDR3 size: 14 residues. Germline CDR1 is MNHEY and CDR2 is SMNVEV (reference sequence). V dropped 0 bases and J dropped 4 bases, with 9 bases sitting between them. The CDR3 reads CASSLSMGPTEAFF. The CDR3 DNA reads TGTGCCAGCAGTTTATCCATGGGGCCCACTGAAGCTTTCTTT.

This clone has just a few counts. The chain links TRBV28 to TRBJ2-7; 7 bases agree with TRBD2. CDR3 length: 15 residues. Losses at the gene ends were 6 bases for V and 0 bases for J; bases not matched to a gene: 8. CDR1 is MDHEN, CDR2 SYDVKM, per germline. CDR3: CASSLFSGNSYEQYF. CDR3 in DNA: TGTGCCAGCAGCCTATTCAGCGGGAACTCCTACGAGCAGTACTTC.

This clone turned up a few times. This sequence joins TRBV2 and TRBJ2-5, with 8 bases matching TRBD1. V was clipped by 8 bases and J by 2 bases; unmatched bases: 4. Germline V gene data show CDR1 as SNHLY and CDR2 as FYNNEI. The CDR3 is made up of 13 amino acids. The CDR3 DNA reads TGTGCCAGCCAATGGACAGGGCAAGAGACCCAGTACTTC. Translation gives CASQWTGQETQYF.

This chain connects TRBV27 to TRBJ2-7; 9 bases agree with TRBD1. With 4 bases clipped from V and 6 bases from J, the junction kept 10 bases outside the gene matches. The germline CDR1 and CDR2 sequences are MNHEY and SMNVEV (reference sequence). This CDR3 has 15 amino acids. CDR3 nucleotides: TGTGCCAGCAGTTCTCCCGGGACAGGGTTCTCCGAGCAGTACTTC. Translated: CASSSPGTGFSEQYF.

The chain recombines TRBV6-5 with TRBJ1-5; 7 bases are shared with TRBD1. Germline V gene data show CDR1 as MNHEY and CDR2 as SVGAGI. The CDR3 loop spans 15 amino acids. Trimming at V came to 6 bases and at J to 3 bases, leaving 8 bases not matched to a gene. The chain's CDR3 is CASRKETGINQPQHF. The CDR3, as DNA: TGTGCCAGCAGGAAGGAGACAGGGATCAATCAGCCCCAGCATTTT.

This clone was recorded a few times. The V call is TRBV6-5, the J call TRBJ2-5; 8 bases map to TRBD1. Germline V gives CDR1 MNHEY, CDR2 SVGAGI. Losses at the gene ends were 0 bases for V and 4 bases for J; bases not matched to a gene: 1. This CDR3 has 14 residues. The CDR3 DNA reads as TGTGCCAGCAGTTACTCGCAGGGGGCAGAGACCCAGTACTTC. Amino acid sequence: CASSYSQGAETQYF.